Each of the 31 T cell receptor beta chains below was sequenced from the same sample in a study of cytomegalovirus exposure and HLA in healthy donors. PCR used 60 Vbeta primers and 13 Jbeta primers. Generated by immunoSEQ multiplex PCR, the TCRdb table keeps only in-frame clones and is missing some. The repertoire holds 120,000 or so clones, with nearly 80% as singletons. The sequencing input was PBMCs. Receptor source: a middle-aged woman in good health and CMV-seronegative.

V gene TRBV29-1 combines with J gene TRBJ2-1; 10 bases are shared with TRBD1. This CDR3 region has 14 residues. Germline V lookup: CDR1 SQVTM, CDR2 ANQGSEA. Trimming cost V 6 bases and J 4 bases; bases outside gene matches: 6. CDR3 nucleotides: TGCAGCGTCGGAGGACAGGGGGGTTACAATGAGCAGTTCTTC. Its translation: CSVGGQGGYNEQFF.

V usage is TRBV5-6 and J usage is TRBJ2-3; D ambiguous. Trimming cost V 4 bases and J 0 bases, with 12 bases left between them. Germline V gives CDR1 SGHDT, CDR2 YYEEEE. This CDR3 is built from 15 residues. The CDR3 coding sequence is TGTGCCAGCAGCCGGTACAGTACTAGCACAGATACGCAGTATTTT. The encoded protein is CASSRYSTSTDTQYF.

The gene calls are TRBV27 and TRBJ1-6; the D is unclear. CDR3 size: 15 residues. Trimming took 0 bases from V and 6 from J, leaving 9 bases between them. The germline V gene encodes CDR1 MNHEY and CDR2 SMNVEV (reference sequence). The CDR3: CASSLSSGFNSPLHF. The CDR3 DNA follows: TGTGCCAGCAGTTTATCATCGGGGTTTAATTCACCCCTCCACTTT.

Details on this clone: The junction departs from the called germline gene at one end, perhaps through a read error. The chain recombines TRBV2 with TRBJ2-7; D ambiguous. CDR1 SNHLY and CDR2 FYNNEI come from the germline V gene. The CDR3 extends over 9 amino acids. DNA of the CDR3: TGTGCCAGCAGTTCGGTCCTTCACTTC. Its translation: CASSSVLHF.

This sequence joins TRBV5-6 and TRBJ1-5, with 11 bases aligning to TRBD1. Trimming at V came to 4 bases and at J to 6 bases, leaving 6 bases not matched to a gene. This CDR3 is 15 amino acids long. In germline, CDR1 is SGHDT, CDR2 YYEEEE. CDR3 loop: CASSPGTGGLQPQHF. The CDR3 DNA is TGTGCCAGCAGCCCCGGGACAGGGGGACTTCAGCCCCAGCATTTT. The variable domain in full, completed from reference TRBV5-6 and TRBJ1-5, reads DAGVTQSPTHLIKTRGQQVTLRCSPKSGHDTVSWYQQALGQGPQFIFQYYEEEERQRGNFPDRFSGHQFPNYSSELNVNALLLGDSALYLCASSPGTGGLQPQHFGDGTRLSIL.

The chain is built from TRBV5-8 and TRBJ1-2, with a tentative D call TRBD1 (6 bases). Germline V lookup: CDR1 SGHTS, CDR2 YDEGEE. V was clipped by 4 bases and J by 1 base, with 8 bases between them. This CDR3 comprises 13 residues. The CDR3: CASSRTDNYGYTF. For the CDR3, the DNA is TGTGCCAGCAGCAGGACAGATAACTATGGCTACACCTTC.

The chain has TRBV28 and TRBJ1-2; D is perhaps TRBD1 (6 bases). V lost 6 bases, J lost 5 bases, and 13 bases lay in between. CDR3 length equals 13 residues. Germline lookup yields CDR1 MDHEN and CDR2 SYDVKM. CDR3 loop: CASSGGAPYGYTF. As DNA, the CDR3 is TGTGCCAGCAGCGGGGGGGCGCCATATGGCTACACCTTC.

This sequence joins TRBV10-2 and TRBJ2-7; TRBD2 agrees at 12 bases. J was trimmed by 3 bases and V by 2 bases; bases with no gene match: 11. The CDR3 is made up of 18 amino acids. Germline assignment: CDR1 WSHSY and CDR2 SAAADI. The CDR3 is CASSEPSLTSGSFYEQYF. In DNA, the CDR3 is TGCGCCAGCAGTGAGCCCTCACTGACTAGCGGGAGTTTCTACGAGCAGTACTTC.

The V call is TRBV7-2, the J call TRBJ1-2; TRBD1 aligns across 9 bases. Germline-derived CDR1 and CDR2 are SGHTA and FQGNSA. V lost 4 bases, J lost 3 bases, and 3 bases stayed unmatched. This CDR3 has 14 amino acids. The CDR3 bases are TGTGCCAGCAGCTCCCGGACAGGGGACTATGGCTACACCTTC. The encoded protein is CASSSRTGDYGYTF.

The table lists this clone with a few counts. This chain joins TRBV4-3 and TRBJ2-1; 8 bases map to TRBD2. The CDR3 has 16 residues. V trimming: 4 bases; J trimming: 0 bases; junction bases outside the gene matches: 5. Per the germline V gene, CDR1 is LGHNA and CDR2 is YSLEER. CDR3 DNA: TGCGCCAGCAGCCCCTCAGCGGGAGTCTCCTACAATGAGCAGTTCTTC. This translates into CASSPSAGVSYNEQFF.

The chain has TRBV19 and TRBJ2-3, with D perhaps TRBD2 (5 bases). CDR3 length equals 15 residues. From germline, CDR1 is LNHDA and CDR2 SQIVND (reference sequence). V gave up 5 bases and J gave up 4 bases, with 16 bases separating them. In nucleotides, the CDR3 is TGTGCCAGTAGTGGGGTGGGAGACGTAGCAGATACGCAGTATTTT. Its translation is CASSGVGDVADTQYF.

In DNA, the CDR3 is TGCGCCAGCAGCCCGGGAGGGGGGCCACCACGGGGTAGCTCCTACAATGAGCAGTTCTTC. Its protein product is CASSPGGGPPRGSSYNEQFF. The rearrangement joins TRBV5-1 to TRBJ2-1; 8 nucleotides agree with TRBD2. CDR1 and CDR2 (germline): SGHRS, YFSETQ. The CDR3 consists of 20 residues. Trimming at V came to 4 bases and at J to 0 bases, leaving 18 bases not matched to a gene.

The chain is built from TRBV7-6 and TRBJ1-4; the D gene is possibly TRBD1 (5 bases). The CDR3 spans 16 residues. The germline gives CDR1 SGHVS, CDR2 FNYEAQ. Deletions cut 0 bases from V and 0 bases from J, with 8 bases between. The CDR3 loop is CASSLAGGSTNEKLFF. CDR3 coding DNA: TGTGCCAGCAGCTTAGCGGGGGGTTCAACTAATGAAAAACTGTTTTTT. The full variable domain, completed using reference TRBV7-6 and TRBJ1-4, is GAGVSQSPRYKVTKRGQDVALRCDPISGHVSLYWYRQALGQGPEFLTYFNYEAQQDKSGLPNDRFSAERPEGSISTLTIQRTEQRDSAMYRCASSLAGGSTNEKLFFGSGTQLSVL.

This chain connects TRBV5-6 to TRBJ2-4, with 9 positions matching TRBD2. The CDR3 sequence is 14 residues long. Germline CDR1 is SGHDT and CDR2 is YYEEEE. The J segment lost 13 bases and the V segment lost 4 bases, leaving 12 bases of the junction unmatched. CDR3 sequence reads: CASSLGTSRILQYF. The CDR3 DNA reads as TGTGCCAGCAGCCTGGGGACTAGCAGGATACTCCAGTACTTC.

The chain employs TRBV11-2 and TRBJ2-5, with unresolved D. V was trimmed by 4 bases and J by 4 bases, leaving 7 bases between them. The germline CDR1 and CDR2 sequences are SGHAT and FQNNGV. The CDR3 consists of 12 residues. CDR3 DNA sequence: TGTGCCAGCAGCTCCTACGGAGAGACCCAGTACTTC. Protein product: CASSSYGETQYF.

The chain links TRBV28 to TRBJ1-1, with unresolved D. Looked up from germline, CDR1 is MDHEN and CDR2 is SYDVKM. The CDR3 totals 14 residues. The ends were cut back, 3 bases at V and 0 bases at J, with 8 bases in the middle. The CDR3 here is CASSFRRMNTEAFF. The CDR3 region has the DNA TGTGCCAGCAGTTTCAGGCGCATGAACACTGAAGCTTTCTTT.

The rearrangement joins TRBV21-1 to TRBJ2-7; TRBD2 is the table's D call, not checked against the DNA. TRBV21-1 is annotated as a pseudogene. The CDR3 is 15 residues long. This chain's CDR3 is CASTAGLAGDHEQYF. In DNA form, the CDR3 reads TGTGCCAGCACCGCCGGACTAGCGGGAGATCACGAGCAGTACTTC.

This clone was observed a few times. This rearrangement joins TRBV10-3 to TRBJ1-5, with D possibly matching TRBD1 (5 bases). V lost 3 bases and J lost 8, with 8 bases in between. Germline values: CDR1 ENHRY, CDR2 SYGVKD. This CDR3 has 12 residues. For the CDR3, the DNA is TGTGCCATCAGTGACAGGGATGAGCCCCAGCATTTT. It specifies CAISDRDEPQHF.

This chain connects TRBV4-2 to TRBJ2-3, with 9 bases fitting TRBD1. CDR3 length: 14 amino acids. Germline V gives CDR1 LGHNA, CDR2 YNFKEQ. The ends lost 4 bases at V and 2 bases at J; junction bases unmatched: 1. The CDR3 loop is CASSRDRDTDTQYF. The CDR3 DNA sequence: TGTGCCAGCAGCCGGGACAGGGACACAGATACGCAGTATTTT.

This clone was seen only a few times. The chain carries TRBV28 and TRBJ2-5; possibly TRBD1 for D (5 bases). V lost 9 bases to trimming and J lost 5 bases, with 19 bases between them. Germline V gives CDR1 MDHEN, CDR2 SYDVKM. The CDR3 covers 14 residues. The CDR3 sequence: CASMTIRGIETQYF. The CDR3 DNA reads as TGTGCCAGTATGACGATTAGGGGTATCGAGACCCAGTACTTC.

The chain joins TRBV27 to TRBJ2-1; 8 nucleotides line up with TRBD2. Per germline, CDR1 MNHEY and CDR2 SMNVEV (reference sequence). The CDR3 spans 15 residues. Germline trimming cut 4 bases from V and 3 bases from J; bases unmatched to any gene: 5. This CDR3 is CASSSGLADYNEQFF. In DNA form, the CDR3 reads TGTGCCAGCAGTTCCGGACTAGCAGACTACAATGAGCAGTTCTTC.

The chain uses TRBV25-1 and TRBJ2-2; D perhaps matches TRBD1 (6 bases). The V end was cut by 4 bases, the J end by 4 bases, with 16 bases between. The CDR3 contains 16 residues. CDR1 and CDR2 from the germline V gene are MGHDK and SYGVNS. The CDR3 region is CASSVSGASGTGELFF. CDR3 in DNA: TGTGCCAGCAGTGTATCAGGGGCGTCGGGCACCGGGGAGCTGTTTTTT.

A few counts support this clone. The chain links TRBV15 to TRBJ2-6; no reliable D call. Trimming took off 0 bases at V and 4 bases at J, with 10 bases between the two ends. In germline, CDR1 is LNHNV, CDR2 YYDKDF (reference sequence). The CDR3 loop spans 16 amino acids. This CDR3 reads CATSRDATSGANVLTF. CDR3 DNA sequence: TGTGCCACCAGCAGAGATGCCACATCCGGGGCCAACGTCCTGACTTTC.

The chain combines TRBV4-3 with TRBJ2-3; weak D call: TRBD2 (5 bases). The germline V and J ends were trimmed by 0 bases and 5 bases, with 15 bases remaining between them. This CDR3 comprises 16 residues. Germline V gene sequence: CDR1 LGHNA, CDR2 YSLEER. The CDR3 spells CASSQDPGSVRDTQYF. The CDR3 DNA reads TGCGCCAGCAGCCAAGACCCGGGGTCGGTTCGAGATACGCAGTATTTT.

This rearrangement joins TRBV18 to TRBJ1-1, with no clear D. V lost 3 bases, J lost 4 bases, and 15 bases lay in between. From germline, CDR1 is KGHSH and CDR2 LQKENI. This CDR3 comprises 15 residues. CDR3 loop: CASSPVPGSGTEAFF. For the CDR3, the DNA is TGTGCCAGCTCACCCGTCCCCGGATCGGGCACTGAAGCTTTCTTT.

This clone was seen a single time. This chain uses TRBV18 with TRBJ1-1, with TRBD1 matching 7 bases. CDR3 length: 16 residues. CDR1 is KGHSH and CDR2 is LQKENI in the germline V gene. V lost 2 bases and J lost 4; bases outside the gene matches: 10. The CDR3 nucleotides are TGTGCCAGCTCACCAAGACAGGGAGTGGCGGGCACTGAAGCTTTCTTT. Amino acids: CASSPRQGVAGTEAFF.

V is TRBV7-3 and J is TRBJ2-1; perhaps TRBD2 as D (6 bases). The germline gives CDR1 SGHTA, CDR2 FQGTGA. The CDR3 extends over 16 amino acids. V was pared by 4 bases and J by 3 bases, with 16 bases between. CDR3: CASSSLEAGIYNEQFF. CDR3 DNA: TGTGCCAGCAGCTCCCTAGAGGCGGGGATCTACAATGAGCAGTTCTTC.

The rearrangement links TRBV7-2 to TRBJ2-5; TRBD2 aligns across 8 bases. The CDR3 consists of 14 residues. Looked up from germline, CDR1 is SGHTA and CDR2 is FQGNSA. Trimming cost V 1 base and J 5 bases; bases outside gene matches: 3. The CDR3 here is CASSLVGGGETQYF. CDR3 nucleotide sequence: TGTGCCAGCAGCTTAGTCGGCGGGGGGGAGACCCAGTACTTC.

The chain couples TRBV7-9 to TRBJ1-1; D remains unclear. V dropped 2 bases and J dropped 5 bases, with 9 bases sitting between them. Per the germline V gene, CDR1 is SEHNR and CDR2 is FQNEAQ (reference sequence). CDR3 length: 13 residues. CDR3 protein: CASSLLGRTEAFF. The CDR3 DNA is TGTGCCAGCAGCTTATTGGGCCGGACTGAAGCTTTCTTT.

The CDR3 DNA reads as TGTGCCAGCAGGTACTACAGGGGGCATCAGCCCCAGCATTTT. This translates into CASRYYRGHQPQHF. The V and J genes are TRBV6-1 and TRBJ1-5; 9 positions agree with TRBD1. The CDR3 runs to 14 residues. Germline CDR1 and CDR2: MNHNS and SASEGT. After removal of 6 bases from V and 5 bases from J, the junction contained 5 bases not matched to a gene.

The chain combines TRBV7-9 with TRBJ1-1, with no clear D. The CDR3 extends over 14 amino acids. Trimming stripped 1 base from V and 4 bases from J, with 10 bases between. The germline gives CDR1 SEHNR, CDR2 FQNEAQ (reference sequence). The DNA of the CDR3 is TGTGCCAGCAGCTTAGGCAGGCTCTCCACTGAAGCTTTCTTT. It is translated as CASSLGRLSTEAFF.